This record looks at one T cell receptor (beta chain) sequence and its context. This sample is part of a study of shared clonotypes between healthy human individuals. This CDR3 has 13 amino acids. Between the trimmed V and J ends, which lost 2 bases and 7 bases, there was a span of 12 bases. Per the germline V gene, CDR1 is MNHEY and CDR2 is SVGAGI. As originally analysed: ImmunoSEQ sequences covered only the junction and lacked quality scores; filtering therefore differed. The table came from immunoSEQ multiplex PCR; TCRdb's copy has only in-frame clones and leaves some out. V, J and clone size were drawn from that table, and D and trimming were deduced from the DNA. Of about 480,000 clones listed, 60% to 85% were seen once; the top ten hold roughly 13%.

The sample consisted of PBMCs. The V call is TRBV6-5, the J call TRBJ2-7; TRBD1 might be the D (7 bases). The clonotype comes from a woman aged 40 to 50 in good health. Some clones in this sample may be carry-over from other donors' samples. CDR3 nucleotide sequence: TGTGCCAGCAGTTACGGAGGGGGCGCAGAGCAGTACTTC. Encoded protein: CASSYGGGAEQYF.